Each of the 20 T cell receptor beta chains below was sequenced from the same sample in a study of siplizumab effects on memory and regulatory T cells. The method was immunoSEQ multiplex PCR; TCRdb's version includes in-frame clones alone and lacks a portion of them. The repertoire holds about 40,000 clones, with roughly nine tenths as singletons. The source material was naive CD4+ T cells sorted from blood. Every receptor here comes from a human donor in good health.

The chain is built from TRBV7-2 and TRBJ1-5, with D possibly TRBD1 on 6 matching bases. CDR3 length: 14 amino acids. V gave up 0 bases and J gave up 4 bases, with 7 bases separating them. The germline CDR1 and CDR2 sequences are SGHTA and FQGNSA. The DNA for the CDR3 is TGTGCCAGCAGCTTAGCCACAGGGAATCAGCCCCAGCATTTT. It specifies CASSLATGNQPQHF.

The count of this clone is one. The genes are TRBV5-1 and TRBJ2-5; 7 nucleotides match TRBD2. The germline CDR1 and CDR2 sequences are SGHRS and YFSETQ. The CDR3 extends over 15 amino acids. V gave up 4 bases and J gave up 3 bases; unmatched junction bases: 9. The CDR3 DNA reads TGCGCCAGCAGCCCGGGGGGAGCGGGCGAAGAGACCCAGTACTTC. It is translated as CASSPGGAGEETQYF.

In nucleotides, the CDR3 is TGTGCCAGCAGTTACTCTAGCGGGACAGGCTCCTACGAGCAGTACTTC. Protein: CASSYSSGTGSYEQYF. The chain couples TRBV6-5 to TRBJ2-7; D is tentatively TRBD1 or TRBD2 (8 bases each). This CDR3 has 16 amino acids. V lost 0 bases and J 0 bases, leaving 12 bases between the germline ends. Germline V gives CDR1 MNHEY, CDR2 SVGAGI.

V and J are TRBV18 and TRBJ1-2, with 8 bases matching TRBD1. Germline V gene lookup returns CDR1 KGHSH and CDR2 LQKENI. The V and J ends lost 4 bases and 6 bases, in that order; junction bases with no gene match: 10. The CDR3 loop spans 15 amino acids. CDR3: CASSQPPTGVHGYTF. CDR3 DNA: TGTGCCAGCTCACAACCACCGACAGGGGTACATGGCTACACCTTC. Drawing the rest from reference TRBV18 and TRBJ1-2, the complete variable domain is NAGVMQNPRHLVRRRGQEARLRCSPMKGHSHVYWYRQLPEEGLKFMVYLQKENIIDESGMPKERFSAEFPKEGPSILRIQQVVRGDSAAYFCASSQPPTGVHGYTFGSGTRLTVV.

The chain uses TRBV19 and TRBJ2-3; D unclear. Between the trimmed V and J ends, which lost 3 bases and 2 bases, there was a span of 9 bases. Germline V gene sequence: CDR1 LNHDA, CDR2 SQIVND (reference sequence). The CDR3 loop spans 14 amino acids. The CDR3 sequence: CASSIKDPTDTQYF. The CDR3 DNA reads as TGTGCCAGTAGTATTAAGGACCCCACAGATACGCAGTATTTT.

This clone showed up just a few times. This sequence joins TRBV6-6 and TRBJ2-7, with D possibly being TRBD2 (5 bases). Germline V gene data show CDR1 as MNHNY and CDR2 as SVGAGI (reference sequence). V lost 4 bases and J 1 base, leaving 11 bases between the germline ends. The CDR3 sequence is 14 residues long. CDR3 region: CASSSLAGSYEQYF. The CDR3 DNA is TGTGCCAGCAGTTCCCTGGCGGGTTCCTACGAGCAGTACTTC.

This clone showed up just a few times. The chain has TRBV2 and TRBJ1-5; possibly TRBD1 for D (6 bases). Germline V lookup: CDR1 SNHLY, CDR2 FYNNEI. The CDR3 covers 14 residues. Trimming removed 7 bases from V and 7 bases from J, with 17 bases in between. The CDR3 here is CASTRGGVGQPQHF. DNA for the CDR3: TGTGCCAGCACCCGAGGGGGAGTAGGGCAGCCCCAGCATTTT.

This clone has just one count. The rearrangement joins TRBV5-6 to TRBJ1-1; 7 bases match TRBD1. Germline CDR1 and CDR2: SGHDT and YYEEEE. Germline trimming cut 6 bases from V and 0 bases from J; bases unmatched to any gene: 8. This CDR3 has 15 amino acids. CDR3 DNA: TGTGCCAGCAACCTGGGACAGAAAATGAACACTGAAGCTTTCTTT. Its protein product is CASNLGQKMNTEAFF.

The rearrangement uses TRBV7-9 and TRBJ1-1, with 7 nucleotides matching TRBD1. In germline, CDR1 is SEHNR, CDR2 FQNEAQ (reference sequence). The CDR3 loop spans 15 amino acids. The ends lost 5 bases at V and 3 bases at J; junction bases unmatched: 9. The CDR3 region has the DNA TGTGCCAGCAGCCCTACTTCCAGGGGGGACACTGAAGCTTTCTTT. Its translation: CASSPTSRGDTEAFF.

The chain carries TRBV28 and TRBJ1-2; D is unresolved. Germline V gene sequence: CDR1 MDHEN, CDR2 SYDVKM. CDR3 length: 13 residues. V was clipped by 6 bases and J by 8 bases, with 16 bases between them. In nucleotides, the CDR3 is TGTGCCAGCAGATCCCTTGCAGTCGGGGGCTACACCTTC. It encodes CASRSLAVGGYTF.

The gene calls are TRBV2 and TRBJ1-2, with D unresolved. The CDR3 has 15 amino acids. Deletions cut 7 bases from V and 0 bases from J, with 15 bases between. In germline, CDR1 is SNHLY, CDR2 FYNNEI. The CDR3 loop is CASTPSELANYGYTF. In DNA form, the CDR3 reads TGTGCCAGCACACCCAGTGAGCTAGCTAACTATGGCTACACCTTC.

CDR3 DNA: TGCGCCAGCGGACCACGGGATTTGAACACTGAAGCTTTCTTT. It codes for CASGPRDLNTEAFF. The V call is TRBV23-1, the J call TRBJ1-1; D is unclear. TRBV23-1 is treated as an ORF (open reading frame) with a function not yet certain. The CDR3 runs 14 residues. The V and J ends lost 8 bases and 0 bases respectively, with 13 bases between them.

CDR3 DNA: TGTGCCAGCAGTTCTCCGGGACAGGTTTACGAGCAGTACTTC. Translating gives CASSSPGQVYEQYF. The chain combines TRBV7-9 with TRBJ2-7; TRBD1 aligns across 8 bases. Germline V CDR1 and CDR2: SEHNR, FQNEAQ (reference sequence). The trim removed 6 bases at V and 4 bases at J, leaving 8 bases unmatched. The CDR3 length is 14 residues.

V gene TRBV4-2 combines with J gene TRBJ1-3, with TRBD1 as a possible D gene (6 bases). Trimming pared 1 base from V and 4 bases from J, leaving 14 bases between. This CDR3 region has 16 residues. Germline V gene data show CDR1 as LGHNA and CDR2 as YNFKEQ. The CDR3 DNA is TGTGCCAGCAGCCAAGTAGCACAGGGACAAGGAAACACCATATATTTT. It is translated as CASSQVAQGQGNTIYF.

The chain is built from TRBV4-2 and TRBJ1-1, with 8 bases fitting TRBD1. V trimming: 5 bases; J trimming: 1 base; junction bases outside the gene matches: 9. The CDR3 is 16 residues long. Looked up from germline, CDR1 is LGHNA and CDR2 is YNFKEQ. CDR3 region: CASSFPGQVGNTEAFF. CDR3 nucleotides: TGTGCCAGCAGCTTCCCGGGACAGGTGGGGAACACTGAAGCTTTCTTT.

The chain recombines TRBV25-1 with TRBJ2-1, with 8 bases lining up with TRBD2. The CDR3 runs to 17 residues. Germline loops: CDR1 MGHDK, CDR2 SYGVNS. Trimming removed 5 bases from V and 1 base from J; junction bases left unmatched: 10. DNA for the CDR3: TGTGCCAGCAGTAAAAGCGGGGGCTCTTTATCCTACAATGAGCAGTTCTTC. It is translated as CASSKSGGSLSYNEQFF. Drawing the rest from reference TRBV25-1 and TRBJ2-1, the complete variable domain is EADIYQTPRYLVIGTGKKITLECSQTMGHDKMYWYQQDPGMELHLIHYSYGVNSTEKGDLSSESTVSRIRTEHFPLTLESARPSHTSQYLCASSKSGGSLSYNEQFFGPGTRLTVL.

This chain links TRBV7-2 with TRBJ2-1; D uncertain. The CDR3 has 13 amino acids. V lost 2 bases to trimming and J lost 7 bases, with 9 bases between them. Germline loops: CDR1 SGHTA, CDR2 FQGNSA. CDR3 nucleotide sequence: TGTGCCAGCAGCTTATCGGAACGTAATGAGCAGTTCTTC. Translation: CASSLSERNEQFF.

V gene TRBV7-8 combines with J gene TRBJ1-1; 8 nucleotides align to TRBD1. Germline V CDR1 and CDR2: SGHVS, FQNEAQ. Trimming removed 3 bases from V and 1 base from J; junction bases left unmatched: 4. The CDR3 sequence is 15 residues long. The CDR3: CASSFTGGANTEAFF. The CDR3 nucleotides are TGTGCCAGCAGCTTCACAGGGGGGGCGAACACTGAAGCTTTCTTT.

The CDR3 DNA follows: TGTGCCAGCAAGTCGGCAGGGGGCCCCTACGAGCAGTACTTC. It translates to CASKSAGGPYEQYF. The chain couples TRBV2 to TRBJ2-5; 8 bases match TRBD1. Judging by the DNA end, TRBJ2-7 fits better; the J call may be wrong. The CDR3 has 14 amino acids. Per the germline V gene, CDR1 is SNHLY and CDR2 is FYNNEI.

The chain carries TRBV28 and TRBJ2-5; D is possibly TRBD2 (5 bases). This CDR3 has 16 residues. Trimming shortened V by 6 bases and J by 6 bases, and 23 bases separated the two germline ends. Germline V gene sequence: CDR1 MDHEN, CDR2 SYDVKM. The CDR3 protein is CASRARVSAGGKTQYF. CDR3 nucleotides: TGTGCCAGCAGGGCCCGGGTTTCGGCGGGCGGTAAGACCCAGTACTTC.